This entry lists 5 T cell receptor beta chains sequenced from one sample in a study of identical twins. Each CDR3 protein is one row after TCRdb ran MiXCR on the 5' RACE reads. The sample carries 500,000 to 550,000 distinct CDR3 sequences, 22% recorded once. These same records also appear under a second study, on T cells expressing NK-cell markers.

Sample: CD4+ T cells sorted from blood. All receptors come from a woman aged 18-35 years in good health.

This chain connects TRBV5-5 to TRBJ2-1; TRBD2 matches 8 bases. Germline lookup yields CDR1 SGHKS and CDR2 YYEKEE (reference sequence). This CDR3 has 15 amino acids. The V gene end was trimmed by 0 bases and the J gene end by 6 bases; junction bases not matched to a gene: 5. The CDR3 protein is CASSLGVSGVNEQFF. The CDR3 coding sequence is TGTGCCAGCAGCTTGGGGGTTAGCGGGGTCAATGAGCAGTTCTTC.

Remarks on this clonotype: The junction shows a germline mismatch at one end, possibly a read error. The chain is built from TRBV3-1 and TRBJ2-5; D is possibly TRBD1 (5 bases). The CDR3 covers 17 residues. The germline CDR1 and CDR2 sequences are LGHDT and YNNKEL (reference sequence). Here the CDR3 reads CATSKFFALGPKETQYF. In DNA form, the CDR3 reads TGTGCCACCAGCAAGTTTTTCGCTTTGGGGCCAAAGGAGACCCAGTACTTC.

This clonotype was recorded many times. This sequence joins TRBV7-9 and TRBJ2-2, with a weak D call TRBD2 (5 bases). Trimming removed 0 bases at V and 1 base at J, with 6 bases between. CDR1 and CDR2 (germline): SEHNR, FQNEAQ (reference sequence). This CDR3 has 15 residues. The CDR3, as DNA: TGTGCCAGCAGCTTAGCTAGCGAGAACACCGGGGAGCTGTTTTTT. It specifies CASSLASENTGELFF. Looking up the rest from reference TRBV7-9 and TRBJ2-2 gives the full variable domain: DTGVSQNPRHKITKRGQNVTFRCDPISEHNRLYWYRQTLGQGPEFLTYFQNEAQLEKSRLLSDRFSAERPKGSFSTLEIQRTEQGDSAMYLCASSLASENTGELFFGEGSRLTVL.

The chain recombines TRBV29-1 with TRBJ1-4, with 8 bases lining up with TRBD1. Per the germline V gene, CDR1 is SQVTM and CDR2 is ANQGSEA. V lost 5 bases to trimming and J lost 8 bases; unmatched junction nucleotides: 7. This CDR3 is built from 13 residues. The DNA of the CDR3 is TGCAGCGTTAAAGGCAGGGGGCGGGAAAAACTGTTTTTT. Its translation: CSVKGRGREKLFF.

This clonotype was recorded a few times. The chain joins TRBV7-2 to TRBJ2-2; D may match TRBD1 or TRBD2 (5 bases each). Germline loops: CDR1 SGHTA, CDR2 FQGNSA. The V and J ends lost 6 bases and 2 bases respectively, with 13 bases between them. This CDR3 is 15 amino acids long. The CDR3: CASRATGTNTGELFF. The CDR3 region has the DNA TGTGCCAGCAGGGCGACCGGGACCAACACCGGGGAGCTGTTTTTT.